Listed here are 5 T cell receptor beta chains from one sample, sequenced in a study of cytomegalovirus exposure and HLA in healthy donors (dated by TCRdb to about 2017). Libraries were made using the immunoSEQ multiplex PCR assay. The multiplex PCR relied on a mix of 60 forward primers for TCR Vbeta segments and 13 reverse primers for TCR Jbeta segments. In its TCRdb copy, this immuneACCESS table keeps in-frame sequences only and misses some clones. Where compared with another copy, unresolved V genes explain less than half of these, and the others have no known cause. Within this sample are about 160,000 clones, with roughly 80% of them counted one time only. The top ten clones comprise around 7.7% of the sample. Sequencing was carried out using PBMCs. The source of these receptors is a woman under 40 in good health and CMV-seropositive.

This clone showed up just a few times. V gene TRBV5-1 combines with J gene TRBJ1-2; D possibly corresponds to TRBD1 (5 bases). V lost 2 bases and J 5 bases, leaving 13 bases between the germline ends. Germline CDR1 is SGHRS and CDR2 is YFSETQ. This CDR3 region has 14 residues. CDR3 protein: CASSFGAGEYGYTF. The CDR3 DNA sequence: TGCGCCAGCAGCTTTGGGGCTGGTGAATATGGCTACACCTTC.

In regard to this clone: Other DNA variants within this sample encode the same CDR3. J is TRBJ1-1 and V is TRBV30; D uncertain. The CDR3 spans 12 residues. Trimming cost V 3 bases and J 1 base, with 6 bases left between them. CDR1 is GTSNPN and CDR2 is SVGIG in the germline V gene (reference sequence). In nucleotides, the CDR3 is TGTGCCTGGAGACGGGGGAACACTGAAGCTTTCTTT. Translating it yields CAWRRGNTEAFF.

This clone was seen once. The rearrangement links TRBV9 to TRBJ1-2, with 7 bases fitting TRBD1. The ends lost 0 bases at V and 4 bases at J; junction bases unmatched: 3. The germline gives CDR1 SGDLS, CDR2 YYNGEE. This CDR3 has 14 amino acids. The CDR3 sequence: CASSVEDRPYGYTF. The CDR3 DNA reads as TGTGCCAGCAGCGTAGAGGACAGGCCCTATGGCTACACCTTC.

This clone was seen more than once but under ten times. The chain has TRBV7-8 and TRBJ2-1; TRBD2 aligns across 7 bases. The CDR3 runs to 15 residues. Trimming removed 3 bases from V and 6 bases from J; junction bases left unmatched: 8. The germline V gene encodes CDR1 SGHVS and CDR2 FQNEAQ. CDR3 loop: CASSLGGGWINEQFF. The CDR3 DNA sequence: TGTGCCAGCAGCTTGGGGGGAGGGTGGATCAATGAGCAGTTCTTC.

This chain connects TRBV16 to TRBJ2-4; D unresolved. The CDR3 covers 17 residues. Trimming took 2 bases from V and 6 from J, leaving 20 bases between them. Germline V lookup: CDR1 KGHSY, CDR2 FQNENV. CDR3 sequence reads: CASSQGEVSGTGNIQYF. CDR3 DNA sequence: TGTGCCAGCAGCCAAGGAGAGGTTAGTGGTACTGGAAACATTCAGTACTTC.